This T cell receptor beta chain comes out of a study of cytomegalovirus exposure and HLA in healthy donors. Turning to the study itself: Genotyping of roughly 400 donors showed that around 85% belonged to the Caucasian-associated ancestry cluster. Notes on the study in general: Indistinguishability led to the exclusion of some V segments, TRBV6-2 and TRBV6-3 included. Later on, a genetic analysis was performed. It linked a missense variant in DCLRE1C with V- and J-gene trimming of TCR beta. Sequencing artifact likely explains a cluster of highly shared sequence variants.

In the PCR, 60 Vbeta and 13 Jbeta primers were used. Only in-frame clones appear in the TCRdb table, and some are missing; sequencing was by immunoSEQ multiplex PCR. The data contain about 270,000 clones, approximately 70% of them seen just once; the ten biggest clones take up 2% to 2.5%. In regard to this clone: What it binds is not known. Within the sample, other DNA sequences also encode this same CDR3.

The germline V gene encodes CDR1 SGHDT and CDR2 YYEEEE. With V trimmed by 3 bases and J by 1 base, 5 bases remained unmatched. This CDR3 is built from 16 residues. The clonotype originates from a female donor in good health and CMV-seronegative. Material for sequencing was PBMCs. The chain couples TRBV5-6 to TRBJ1-1; 11 bases align to TRBD1. Here the CDR3 DNA reads TGTGCCAGCAGCTCGGGGACAGGGGGTAGGAACACTGAAGCTTTCTTT. Translating it yields CASSSGTGGRNTEAFF.